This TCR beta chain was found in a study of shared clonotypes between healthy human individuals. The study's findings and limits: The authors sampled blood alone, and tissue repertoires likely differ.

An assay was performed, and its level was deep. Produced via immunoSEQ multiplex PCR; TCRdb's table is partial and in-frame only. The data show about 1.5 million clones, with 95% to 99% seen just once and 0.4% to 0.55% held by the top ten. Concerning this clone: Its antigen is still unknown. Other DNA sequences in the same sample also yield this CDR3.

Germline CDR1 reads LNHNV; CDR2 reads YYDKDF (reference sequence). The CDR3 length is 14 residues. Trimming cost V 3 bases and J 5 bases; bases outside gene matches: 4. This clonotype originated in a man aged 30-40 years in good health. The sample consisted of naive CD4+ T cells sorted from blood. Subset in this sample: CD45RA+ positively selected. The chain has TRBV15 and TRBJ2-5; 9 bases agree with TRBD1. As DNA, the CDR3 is TGTGCCACCAGCAGGGGAGGACAGGGGGAGACCCAGTACTTC. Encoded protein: CATSRGGQGETQYF.